One sample yielded the 21 T cell receptor beta chains listed below, sequenced in a study of cytomegalovirus exposure and HLA in healthy donors. PCR was performed using 60 Vbeta and 13 Jbeta primers. Clones were read by immunoSEQ multiplex PCR, and TCRdb kept only the in-frame ones, dropping some. The sample consists of about 130,000 clones, around 73% of them appearing once. Sequencing used PBMCs. All receptors come from a female donor in good health and CMV-seronegative.

The CDR3 spells CSVASSRRNEQFF. Here the CDR3 DNA reads TGCAGCGTTGCCTCTAGCAGGAGGAATGAGCAGTTCTTC. V gene TRBV29-1 combines with J gene TRBJ2-1; D is possibly TRBD2 (5 bases). The V and J ends lost 4 bases and 7 bases respectively, with 14 bases between them. This CDR3 is built from 13 residues. CDR1 and CDR2 from the germline V gene are SQVTM and ANQGSEA.

The rearrangement uses TRBV6-1 and TRBJ2-5; D gene ambiguous. TRBJ2-7 matches the DNA end more closely, so the J call is doubtful. Germline-derived CDR1 and CDR2 are MNHNS and SASEGT. This CDR3 spans 12 amino acids. CDR3 in amino acids: CASSVWASEQYF. The CDR3 DNA is TGTGCCAGCAGTGTATGGGCCTCCGAGCAGTACTTC.

The table lists this clone with a count of one. This rearrangement joins TRBV16 to TRBJ1-5; 9 bases are shared with TRBD1. This CDR3 is 14 amino acids long. The germline V gene encodes CDR1 KGHSY and CDR2 FQNENV. V dropped 4 bases and J dropped 7; count of bases not matched to a gene: 5. The CDR3 sequence: CASSPGQGRQPQHF. The CDR3 DNA reads as TGTGCCAGCAGCCCTGGACAGGGGAGACAGCCCCAGCATTTT.

V usage is TRBV14 and J usage is TRBJ2-7; the D gene is possibly TRBD2 (5 bases). The CDR3 totals 12 residues. The germline V gene has CDR1 SGHDN and CDR2 FVKESK. Trimming shortened V by 4 bases and J by 4 bases, and 8 bases separated the two germline ends. The CDR3 DNA sequence: TGTGCCAGCAGCCCGAGGGAATACGAGCAGTACTTC. As protein: CASSPREYEQYF.

The V and J genes are TRBV5-4 and TRBJ2-1; 9 bases are shared with TRBD2. The CDR3 contains 14 residues. Germline CDR1 is SGHNT and CDR2 is YYREEE (reference sequence). Germline trimming cut 8 bases from V and 2 bases from J; bases unmatched to any gene: 5. The CDR3 is CARNQREAYNEQFF. CDR3 DNA: TGTGCCAGAAACCAGCGGGAGGCCTACAATGAGCAGTTCTTC. Based on the CDR3 plus reference TRBV5-4 and TRBJ2-1, the full variable domain is ETGVTQSPTHLIKTRGQQVTLRCSSQSGHNTVSWYQQALGQGPQFIFQYYREEENGRGNFPPRFSGLQFPNYSSELNVNALELDDSALYLCARNQREAYNEQFFGPGTRLTVL.

This clone was picked up one time. The chain links TRBV9 to TRBJ2-2; D possibly corresponds to TRBD1 (6 bases). V was pared by 3 bases and J by 1 base, with 13 bases between. This CDR3 region has 16 residues. From germline, CDR1 is SGDLS and CDR2 YYNGEE. This CDR3 reads CASSGRGTMNTGELFF. For the CDR3, the DNA is TGTGCCAGCAGCGGAAGGGGGACAATGAACACCGGGGAGCTGTTTTTT.

On this clone itself: The same CDR3 arises from other DNA sequences in this sample as well. The J gene is TRBJ2-2, the V gene TRBV5-1; D not certain. Per the germline V gene, CDR1 is SGHRS and CDR2 is YFSETQ. The CDR3 spans 13 residues. V dropped 0 bases and J dropped 5 bases, with 5 bases sitting between them. The CDR3 region is CASSLVQTGELFF. The CDR3 bases are TGCGCCAGCAGCTTGGTTCAGACCGGGGAGCTGTTTTTT.

This sequence joins TRBV4-3 and TRBJ2-1; TRBD2 aligns across 16 bases. With 3 bases clipped from V and 7 bases from J, the junction kept 3 bases outside the gene matches. Germline CDR1 reads LGHNA; CDR2 reads YSLEER. The CDR3 runs to 16 residues. In nucleotides, the CDR3 is TGCGCCAGCAGCCAGGGACTAGCGGGAGGGGGAAATGAGCAGTTCTTC. Amino acids: CASSQGLAGGGNEQFF.

The chain recombines TRBV28 with TRBJ2-7; D gene unclear. CDR1 and CDR2 from the germline V gene are MDHEN and SYDVKM. With 5 bases removed from V and 0 bases from J, the gap between germline ends came to 14 bases. This CDR3 is 15 amino acids long. The CDR3 protein is CASSPTLTVSYEQYF. The CDR3, as DNA: TGTGCCAGCAGTCCTACACTGACTGTCTCCTACGAGCAGTACTTC.

V and J are TRBV15 and TRBJ2-3; D ambiguous. CDR1 and CDR2 from the germline V gene are LNHNV and YYDKDF (reference sequence). The V end lost 6 bases, the J end lost 3 bases, and 13 bases lay between the germline ends. The CDR3 sequence is 14 residues long. CDR3 sequence reads: CATSSGFTTDTQYF. The CDR3 DNA is TGTGCCACCAGTTCCGGGTTTACGACAGATACGCAGTATTTT. The full variable domain, with the rest looked up from reference TRBV15 and TRBJ2-3, is DAMVIQNPRYQVTQFGKPVTLSCSQTLNHNVMYWYQQKSSQAPKLLFHYYDKDFNNEADTPDNFQSRRPNTSFCFLDIRSPGLGDTAMYLCATSSGFTTDTQYFGPGTRLTVL.

V and J are TRBV16 and TRBJ2-2; tentatively, D is TRBD1 (6 bases). This CDR3 region has 13 residues. Germline assignment: CDR1 KGHSY and CDR2 FQNENV. V lost 1 base to trimming and J lost 6 bases, with 6 bases between them. As DNA, the CDR3 is TGTGCCAGCAGCCAATGGGGGCCCGGGGAGCTGTTTTTT. This translates into CASSQWGPGELFF.

Here the CDR3 reads CSVVRGTGNIQYF. The CDR3, as DNA: TGCAGCGTTGTCAGGGGAACGGGAAACATTCAGTACTTC. V gene TRBV29-1 combines with J gene TRBJ2-4, with a tentative D call TRBD1 (6 bases). In germline, CDR1 is SQVTM, CDR2 ANQGSEA. The V gene lost 4 bases and the J gene lost 6 bases, with 13 bases spanning the gap. The CDR3 has 13 residues.

The rearrangement uses TRBV7-3 and TRBJ2-2, with 8 bases matching TRBD2. CDR1 and CDR2 (germline): SGHTA, FQGTGA. The CDR3 sequence is 15 residues long. Unmatched junction bases numbered 7, after V lost 4 bases and J lost 6 bases. CDR3 residues: CASSSSGRRAGELFF. CDR3 DNA: TGTGCCAGCAGCTCAAGCGGGAGAAGGGCCGGGGAGCTGTTTTTT.

The chain links TRBV7-2 to TRBJ2-7; 7 bases align to TRBD1. Per germline, CDR1 SGHTA and CDR2 FQGNSA. This CDR3 is built from 15 residues. V lost 3 bases and J lost 2; bases outside the gene matches: 7. The CDR3 spells CASSLRTGSTYEQYF. The CDR3 region has the DNA TGTGCCAGCAGCTTGAGGACAGGCAGTACCTACGAGCAGTACTTC.

This chain links TRBV11-2 with TRBJ2-7, with 11 bases matching TRBD2. Germline V gene lookup returns CDR1 SGHAT and CDR2 FQNNGV. CDR3 length: 19 residues. With V trimmed by 3 bases and J by 0 bases, 13 bases remained unmatched. The CDR3 nucleotides are TGTGCCAGCAGCTTTCAACTAGCGGGAGAAGCCCCAAGCTCCTACGAGCAGTACTTC. Its translation is CASSFQLAGEAPSSYEQYF.

The chain joins TRBV2 to TRBJ2-3, with 11 bases matching TRBD1. The CDR3 is 14 amino acids. The V gene's germline CDR1 is SNHLY and CDR2 FYNNEI. The V and J ends lost 6 bases and 5 bases, in that order; junction bases with no gene match: 4. The CDR3 region is CASSRTGGQDTQYF. Here the CDR3 DNA reads TGTGCCAGCAGCCGGACAGGGGGCCAAGATACGCAGTATTTT.

The gene calls are TRBV28 and TRBJ2-7, with 9 bases matching TRBD2. Germline-derived CDR1 and CDR2 are MDHEN and SYDVKM. Germline trimming cut 2 bases from V and 5 bases from J; bases unmatched to any gene: 10. This CDR3 has 16 amino acids. In nucleotides, the CDR3 is TGTGCCAGCAGTTTAACACTAGCGGGTGAGACCCACGAGCAGTACTTC. It yields the protein CASSLTLAGETHEQYF. The full variable domain, in which reference TRBV28 and TRBJ2-7 provide the parts outside the CDR3, is DVKVTQSSRYLVKRTGEKVFLECVQDMDHENMFWYRQDPGLGLRLIYFSYDVKMKEKGDIPEGYSVSREKKERFSLILESASTNQTSMYLCASSLTLAGETHEQYFGPGTRLTVT.

The chain combines TRBV6-5 with TRBJ1-1; D not certain. Germline V gene sequence: CDR1 MNHEY, CDR2 SVGAGI. This CDR3 region has 13 residues. Trimming cost V 2 bases and J 1 base, with 5 bases left between them. CDR3 residues: CASSYNGNTEAFF. The CDR3, as DNA: TGTGCCAGCAGTTACAACGGGAACACTGAAGCTTTCTTT.

This chain links TRBV19 with TRBJ2-2; 7 nucleotides match TRBD1. There are 15 residues in the CDR3. CDR1 LNHDA and CDR2 SQIVND come from the germline V gene (reference sequence). With V trimmed by 4 bases and J by 0 bases, 2 bases remained unmatched. The CDR3 loop reads CASSRGTANTGELFF. In DNA form, the CDR3 reads TGTGCCAGTAGTAGGGGGACAGCGAACACCGGGGAGCTGTTTTTT.

In this sample, this clone turned up once. V gene TRBV27 combines with J gene TRBJ1-1; D gene ambiguous. This CDR3 region has 15 residues. Trimming pared 10 bases from V and 3 bases from J, leaving 21 bases between. Germline lookup yields CDR1 MNHEY and CDR2 SMNVEV (reference sequence). Written as DNA, the CDR3 is TGTGCCACCGTTAAGCCCCTGGGAGGTTACACTGAAGCTTTCTTT. It codes for CATVKPLGGYTEAFF.

The chain joins TRBV7-2 to TRBJ2-7, with TRBD2 matching 8 bases. The junction had 10 bases not matched to a gene; V was cut back by 5 bases and J by 7 bases. This CDR3 has 14 amino acids. Germline loops: CDR1 SGHTA, CDR2 FQGNSA. The CDR3 DNA is TGTGCCAGCAGCCCAAGAGCGGGGGCGGGTGAGCAGTACTTC. It yields the protein CASSPRAGAGEQYF.